This entry features one TCR beta chain sequence. The junction differs from germline at one of its ends, possibly a read error. Authors' methods: The assay estimated nucleated cells by amplifying reference gene primers. Produced via immunoSEQ multiplex PCR; TCRdb's table is partial and in-frame only. V and J calls and clone size follow that table, whereas D and trimming were derived from the DNA. The sample has 200,000 to 250,000 clones; roughly 85% are singletons. This CDR3 is built from 15 residues. From germline, CDR1 is MNHEY and CDR2 SMNVEV (reference sequence). The source of the sample is a study of blood T cell repertoires in COVID-19. Before they entered the study, exposed participants had met a COVID-19 case within 2 weeks.

The sequenced sample was PBMCs or T cells enriched from blood (not recorded which). The J gene is TRBJ1-2, the V gene TRBV27; the D gene is possibly TRBD1 (5 bases). This clonotype was sampled from a woman aged 45 to 65 who had been exposed to COVID-19. CDR3 DNA: TGTGCCAGCAGTGTATCCACCAGGGTGGGCTATGGCTACACCTTC. As protein: CASSVSTRVGYGYTF.